This T cell receptor beta chain was found in a study of identifying expanded T cells in peripheral blood (dated by TCRdb to the late 2010s). Background on the whole study: Technical replicates were generated by sequencing separate aliquots of the same genomic DNA pool, with four replicates compared pairwise. What the research found in general, with its limitations: The authors expected that over much longer intervals, such as months to years, biological variance in healthy repertoires might increase even further. Across all healthy-donor time intervals, the beta-binomial model significantly cut both the number of clones called differentially abundant and the false-positive rate. Variance in clone template counts between roughly two-week samples significantly increased with total template count across all healthy donors. The binomial model flagged approximately 1.3 differentially abundant clones between technical replicates but 15 to 17 over around two weeks and 19 to 20 over around four weeks.

Measured from the cysteine to the phenylalanine, the CDR3 is 15 residues long. Only CDR3 DNA is held: 45 bases, read in frame from base 1. Taken from the germline V gene, the CDR1 and CDR2 loops are ENHRY and SYGVKD. The V end gives up 6 bases and the J end 2 bases, leaving 6 bases in the junction not matched to a gene. The immunoSEQ Assay, which uses bias-controlled multiplex PCR amplification of genomic DNA, was used to profile TCRbeta CDR3 regions. The authors' pipeline ran thus. The absolute abundance of each unique TCRbeta CDR3 region was quantified after sequences were collapsed and filtered. Differential abundance was tested with two models: a binomial (Fisher-equivalent) model and a beta-binomial model that adds time-dependent variance fitted from healthy donors. Clones with fewer than 5 combined templates were removed, and differential abundance was called for clones with a Benjamini-Hochberg FDR below 0.01. Using the form v = (b*log(k)+a)^2, the beta-binomial variance was modeled as a function of the total template count across the two samples. TCRdb stores this immuneACCESS table with in-frame sequences only. Part of the clones is absent; in the studies checked, under half of the shortfall reflects unresolved V genes, and no reason is known for the rest. V, J and clone size are taken as reported in that table, and D and trimming were inferred from the DNA itself. This sample comprises 83,000 or so clones, almost 90% of them detected only once. About 3.9% of the sample is held by the ten biggest clonotypes.

Worth noting for this clone: What this receptor recognizes is not known. There are no base qualities to consult, and no much larger clone falls within one base.

No immune events such as infections were documented for the healthy donors during the collection period. Blood repertoires from healthy donors were used as a training cohort for calibrating time-dependent variance in a beta-binomial model of differential abundance of T-cell clones. The training cohort was composed of roughly ten healthy donors, 3 female and 7 male. On average the donors were around 44 years old, and their ages spanned roughly 29 to 64 years. Whole blood from each healthy donor was obtained from a commercial supplier and was collected at three time points around two weeks apart. Genomic DNA was extracted from unsorted whole blood for immunosequencing.

The chain is made from TRBV10-3 and TRBJ2-3; the junction holds 9 bases that match TRBD2. Sequencing was performed on blood. The origin of this receptor is a person between 18 and 75 years old in good health. The CDR3 protein: CAIRGAGGVTDTQYF. The DNA is TGTGCCATCAGGGGAGCGGGGGGAGTCACAGATACGCAGTATTTT.